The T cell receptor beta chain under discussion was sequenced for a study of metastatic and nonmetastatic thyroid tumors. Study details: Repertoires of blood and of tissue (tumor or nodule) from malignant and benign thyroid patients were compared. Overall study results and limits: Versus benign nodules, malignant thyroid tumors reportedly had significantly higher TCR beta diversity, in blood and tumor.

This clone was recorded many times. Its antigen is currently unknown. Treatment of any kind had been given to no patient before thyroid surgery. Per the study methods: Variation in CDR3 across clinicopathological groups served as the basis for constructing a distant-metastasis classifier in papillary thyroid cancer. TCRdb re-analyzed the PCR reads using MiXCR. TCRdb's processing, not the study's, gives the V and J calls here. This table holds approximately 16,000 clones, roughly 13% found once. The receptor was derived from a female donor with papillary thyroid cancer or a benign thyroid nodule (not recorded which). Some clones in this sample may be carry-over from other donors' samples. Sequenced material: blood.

CDR3 in amino acids: CASNGRGLTGELFF. CDR3 coding DNA: TGTGCCAGCAACGGCAGGGGGCTTACCGGGGAGCTGTTTTTT. The chain has TRBV2 and TRBJ2-2; TRBD1 agrees at 8 bases. Germline V gene data show CDR1 as SNHLY and CDR2 as FYNNEI. J was trimmed by 5 bases and V by 7 bases; bases with no gene match: 6. The CDR3 has 14 residues.